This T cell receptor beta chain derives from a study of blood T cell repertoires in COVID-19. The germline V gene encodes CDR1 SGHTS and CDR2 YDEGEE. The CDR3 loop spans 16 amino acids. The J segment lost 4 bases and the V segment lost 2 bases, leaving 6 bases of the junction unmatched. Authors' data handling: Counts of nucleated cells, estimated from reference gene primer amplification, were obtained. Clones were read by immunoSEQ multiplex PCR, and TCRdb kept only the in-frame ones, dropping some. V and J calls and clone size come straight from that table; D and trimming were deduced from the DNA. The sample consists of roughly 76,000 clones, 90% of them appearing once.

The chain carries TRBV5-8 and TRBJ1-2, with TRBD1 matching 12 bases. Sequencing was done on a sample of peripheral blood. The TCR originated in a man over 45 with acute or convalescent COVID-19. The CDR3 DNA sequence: TGTGCCAGCAGCTTCACCGGGACAGGGGGCATCTATGGCTACACCTTC. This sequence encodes CASSFTGTGGIYGYTF.